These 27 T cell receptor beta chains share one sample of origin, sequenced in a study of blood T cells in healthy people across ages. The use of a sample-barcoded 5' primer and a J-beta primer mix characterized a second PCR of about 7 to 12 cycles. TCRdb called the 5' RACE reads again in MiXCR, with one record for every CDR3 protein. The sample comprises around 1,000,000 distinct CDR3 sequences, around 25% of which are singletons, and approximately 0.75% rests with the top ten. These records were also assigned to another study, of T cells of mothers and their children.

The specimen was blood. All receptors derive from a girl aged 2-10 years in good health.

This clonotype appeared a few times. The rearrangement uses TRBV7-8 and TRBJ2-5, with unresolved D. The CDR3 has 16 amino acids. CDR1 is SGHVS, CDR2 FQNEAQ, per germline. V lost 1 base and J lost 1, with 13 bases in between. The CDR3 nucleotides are TGTGCCAGCAGCTTAGGAATAGCCGGTCTCCAAGAGACCCAGTACTTC. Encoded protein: CASSLGIAGLQETQYF.

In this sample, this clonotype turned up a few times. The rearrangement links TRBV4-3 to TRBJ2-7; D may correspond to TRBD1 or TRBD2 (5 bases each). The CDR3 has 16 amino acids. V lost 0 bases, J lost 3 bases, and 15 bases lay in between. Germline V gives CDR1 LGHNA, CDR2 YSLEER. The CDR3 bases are TGCGCCAGCAGCCAAGACCGTGGAGGTGGACACTACGAGCAGTACTTC. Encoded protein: CASSQDRGGGHYEQYF.

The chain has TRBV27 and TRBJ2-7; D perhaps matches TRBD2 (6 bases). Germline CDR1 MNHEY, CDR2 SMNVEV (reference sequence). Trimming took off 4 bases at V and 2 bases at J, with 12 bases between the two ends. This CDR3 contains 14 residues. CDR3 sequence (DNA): TGTGCCAGCAGTTCGGGAGTAAATCCCTACGAGCAGTACTTC. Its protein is CASSSGVNPYEQYF.

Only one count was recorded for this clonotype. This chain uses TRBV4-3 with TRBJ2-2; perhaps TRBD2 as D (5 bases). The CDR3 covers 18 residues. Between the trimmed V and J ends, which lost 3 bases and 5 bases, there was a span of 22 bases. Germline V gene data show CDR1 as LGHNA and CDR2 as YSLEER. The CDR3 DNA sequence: TGCGCCAGCAGCCACACTAAAGTGGGAGTGAGAGGTACCGGGGAGCTGTTTTTT. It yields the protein CASSHTKVGVRGTGELFF.

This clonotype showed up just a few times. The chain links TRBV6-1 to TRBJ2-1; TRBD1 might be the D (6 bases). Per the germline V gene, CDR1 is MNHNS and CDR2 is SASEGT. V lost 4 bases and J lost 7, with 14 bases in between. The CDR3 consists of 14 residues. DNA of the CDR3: TGTGCCAGCAGTGTACGGGACATTCGGAATGAGCAGTTCTTC. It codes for CASSVRDIRNEQFF.

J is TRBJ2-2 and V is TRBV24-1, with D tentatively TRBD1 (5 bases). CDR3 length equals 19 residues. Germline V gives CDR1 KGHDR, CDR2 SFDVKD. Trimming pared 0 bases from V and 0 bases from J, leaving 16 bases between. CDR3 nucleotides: TGTGCCACCAGTGATTTGTCGGGCAGGGAACCCCCGAACACCGGGGAGCTGTTTTTT. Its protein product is CATSDLSGREPPNTGELFF.

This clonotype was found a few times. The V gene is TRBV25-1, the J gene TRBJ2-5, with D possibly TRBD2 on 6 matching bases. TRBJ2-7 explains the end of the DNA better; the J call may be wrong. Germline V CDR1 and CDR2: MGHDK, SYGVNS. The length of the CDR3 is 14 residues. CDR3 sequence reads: CASSDPGGIYEQYF. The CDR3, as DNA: TGTGCCAGCAGTGACCCCGGGGGTATCTACGAGCAGTACTTC.

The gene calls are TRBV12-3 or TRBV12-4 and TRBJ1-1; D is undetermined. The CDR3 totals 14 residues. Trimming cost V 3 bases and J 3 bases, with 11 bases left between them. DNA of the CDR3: TGTGCCAGCAGTTTGGCCCTAGCGTACACTGAAGCTTTCTTT. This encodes CASSLALAYTEAFF.

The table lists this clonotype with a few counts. Here the CDR3 reads CASSPDPGQTVNYGYTF. Written as DNA, the CDR3 is TGTGCCAGCAGCCCAGACCCAGGGCAGACCGTTAACTATGGCTACACCTTC. The rearrangement links TRBV7-3 to TRBJ1-2, with a possible D match to TRBD1 (5 bases). Germline values: CDR1 SGHTA, CDR2 FQGTGA. The CDR3 covers 17 residues. Trimming cost V 5 bases and J 1 base, with 20 bases left between them.

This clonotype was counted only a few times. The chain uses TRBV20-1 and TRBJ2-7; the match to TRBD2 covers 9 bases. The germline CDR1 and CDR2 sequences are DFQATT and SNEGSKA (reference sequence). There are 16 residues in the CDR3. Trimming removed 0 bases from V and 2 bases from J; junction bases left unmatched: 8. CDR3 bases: TGCAGTGCTAGAGATCTCTCGGCGGGGGGGCCCTACGAGCAGTACTTC. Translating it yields CSARDLSAGGPYEQYF.

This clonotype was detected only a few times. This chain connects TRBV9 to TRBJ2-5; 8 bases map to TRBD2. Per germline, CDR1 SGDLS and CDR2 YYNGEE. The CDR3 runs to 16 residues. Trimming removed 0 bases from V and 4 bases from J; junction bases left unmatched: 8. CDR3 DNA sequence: TGTGCCAGCAGCGTAGATCGGGGGGGCCTCCCAGAGACCCAGTACTTC. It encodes CASSVDRGGLPETQYF.

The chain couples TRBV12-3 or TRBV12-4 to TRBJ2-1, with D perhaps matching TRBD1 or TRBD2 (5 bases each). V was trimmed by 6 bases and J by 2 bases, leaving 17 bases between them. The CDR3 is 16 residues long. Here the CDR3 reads CASRGTYDSTYNEQFF. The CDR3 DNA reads TGTGCCAGCAGGGGGACCTACGACTCAACCTACAATGAGCAGTTCTTC.

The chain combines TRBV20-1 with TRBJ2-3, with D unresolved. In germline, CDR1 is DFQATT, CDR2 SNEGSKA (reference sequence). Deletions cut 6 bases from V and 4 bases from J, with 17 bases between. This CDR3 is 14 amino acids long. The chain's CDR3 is CSAHTVGWADTQYF. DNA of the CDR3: TGCAGTGCGCATACTGTCGGGTGGGCAGATACGCAGTATTTT.

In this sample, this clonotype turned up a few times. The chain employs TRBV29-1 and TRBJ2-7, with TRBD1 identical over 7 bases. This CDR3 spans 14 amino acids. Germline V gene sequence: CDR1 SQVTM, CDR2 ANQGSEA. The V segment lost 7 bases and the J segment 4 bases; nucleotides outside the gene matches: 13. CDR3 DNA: TGCAGCGCCATACCGACAGGGAAGGGGTACGAGCAGTACTTC. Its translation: CSAIPTGKGYEQYF.

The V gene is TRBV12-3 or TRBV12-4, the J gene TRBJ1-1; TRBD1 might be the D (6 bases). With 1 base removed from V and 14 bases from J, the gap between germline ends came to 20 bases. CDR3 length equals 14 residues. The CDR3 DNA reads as TGTGCCAGCAGTTTAGACAGGGCGCGGACTGAGGCCTTCTTT. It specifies CASSLDRARTEAFF.

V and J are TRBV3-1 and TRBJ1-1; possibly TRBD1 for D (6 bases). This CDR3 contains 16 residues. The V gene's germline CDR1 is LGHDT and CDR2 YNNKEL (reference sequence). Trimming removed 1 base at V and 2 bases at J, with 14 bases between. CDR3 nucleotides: TGTGCCAGCAGCCAAGTTAAGGGGGGAGGTAACACTGAAGCTTTCTTT. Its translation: CASSQVKGGGNTEAFF.

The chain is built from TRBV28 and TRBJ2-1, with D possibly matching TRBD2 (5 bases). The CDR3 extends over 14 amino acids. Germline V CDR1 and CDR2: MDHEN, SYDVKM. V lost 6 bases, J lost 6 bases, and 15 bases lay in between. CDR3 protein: CASRDSGYLNEQFF. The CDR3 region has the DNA TGTGCCAGCAGGGACTCTGGGTACCTCAATGAGCAGTTCTTC.

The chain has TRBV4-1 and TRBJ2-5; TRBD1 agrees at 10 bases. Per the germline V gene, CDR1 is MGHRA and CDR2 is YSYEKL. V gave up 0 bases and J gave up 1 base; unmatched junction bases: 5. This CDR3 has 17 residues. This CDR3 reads CASSQDRGTGAQETQYF. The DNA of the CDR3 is TGCGCCAGCAGCCAAGATCGAGGGACAGGGGCCCAAGAGACCCAGTACTTC.

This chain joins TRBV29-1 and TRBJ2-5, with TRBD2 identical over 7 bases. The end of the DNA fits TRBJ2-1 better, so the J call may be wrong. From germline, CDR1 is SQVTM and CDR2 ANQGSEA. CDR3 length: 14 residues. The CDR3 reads CSVDTSADNNEQFF. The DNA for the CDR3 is TGCAGCGTTGATACTAGCGCCGATAACAATGAGCAGTTCTTC.

Here the CDR3 DNA reads TGCAGCGTTGGAAGGGGATTCAGCCAAGAGACCCAGTACTTC. Translation: CSVGRGFSQETQYF. The rearrangement joins TRBV29-1 to TRBJ2-5; perhaps TRBD1 as D (5 bases). Germline V gene sequence: CDR1 SQVTM, CDR2 ANQGSEA. The CDR3 covers 14 residues. V was cut by 4 bases and J by 1 base, with 13 bases left in between.

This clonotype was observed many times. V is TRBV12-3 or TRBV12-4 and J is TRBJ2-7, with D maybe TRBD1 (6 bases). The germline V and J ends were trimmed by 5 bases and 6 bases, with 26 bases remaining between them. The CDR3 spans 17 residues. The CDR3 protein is CASSTTTGFVPLGEQYF. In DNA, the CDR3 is TGTGCCAGCAGTACTACTACAGGGTTCGTCCCCCTCGGCGAGCAGTACTTC.

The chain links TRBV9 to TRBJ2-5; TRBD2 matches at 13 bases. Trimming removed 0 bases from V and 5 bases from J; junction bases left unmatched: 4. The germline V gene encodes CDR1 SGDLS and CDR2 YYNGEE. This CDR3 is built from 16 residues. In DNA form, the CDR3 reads TGTGCCAGCAGCGTAGCCGGGGGACTAGCGGGGGAGACCCAGTACTTC. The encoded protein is CASSVAGGLAGETQYF.

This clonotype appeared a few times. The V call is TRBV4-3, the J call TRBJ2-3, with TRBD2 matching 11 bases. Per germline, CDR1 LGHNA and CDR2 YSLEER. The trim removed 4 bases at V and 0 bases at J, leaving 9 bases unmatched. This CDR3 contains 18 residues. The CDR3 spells CASSLLAGGKTSTDTQYF. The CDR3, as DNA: TGCGCCAGCAGCCTCCTAGCGGGGGGAAAAACTAGCACAGATACGCAGTATTTT.

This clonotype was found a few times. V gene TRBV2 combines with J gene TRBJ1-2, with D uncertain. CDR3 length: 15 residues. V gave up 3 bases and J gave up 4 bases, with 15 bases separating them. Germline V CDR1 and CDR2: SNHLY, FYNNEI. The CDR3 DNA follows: TGTGCCAGCAGTGACCCATCCAACGGACCCTATGGCTACACCTTC. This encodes CASSDPSNGPYGYTF.

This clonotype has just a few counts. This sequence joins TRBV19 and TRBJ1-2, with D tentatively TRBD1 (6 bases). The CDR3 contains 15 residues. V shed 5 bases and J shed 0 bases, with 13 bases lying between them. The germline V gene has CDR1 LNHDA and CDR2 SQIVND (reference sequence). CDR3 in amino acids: CASSFYGTPNYGYTF. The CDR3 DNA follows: TGTGCCAGTAGTTTTTACGGGACACCTAACTATGGCTACACCTTC.

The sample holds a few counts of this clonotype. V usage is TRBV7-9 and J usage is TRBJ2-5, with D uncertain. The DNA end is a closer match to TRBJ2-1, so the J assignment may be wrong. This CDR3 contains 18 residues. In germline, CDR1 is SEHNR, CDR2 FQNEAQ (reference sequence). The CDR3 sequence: CASSLFSGAARTFDEQFF. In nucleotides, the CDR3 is TGTGCCAGCAGCTTATTCTCAGGTGCGGCTAGAACGTTCGATGAGCAGTTCTTC.

The CDR3 here is CASSGVNEKLFF. In DNA, the CDR3 is TGTGCCAGCAGTGGAGTAAATGAAAAACTGTTTTTT. The rearrangement links TRBV2 to TRBJ1-4; D call uncertain. The germline gives CDR1 SNHLY, CDR2 FYNNEI. This CDR3 is 12 amino acids long. Trimming cost V 4 bases and J 5 bases, with 5 bases left between them.